This T cell receptor beta chain stems from a study of T cell responses to AZD1222 COVID-19 vaccine. Overall study findings and caveats: Scientists sampled the repertoires only once the peak T cell response had passed. Spike-specific TCR breadth and depth rose after two AZD1222 doses. The reported proportion of spike-specific TCRs targeting unmutated variant regions was nearly half. White British donors predominated, females outnumbered males, and clonal diversity was possibly underestimated.

The table came from immunoSEQ multiplex PCR; TCRdb's copy has only in-frame clones and leaves some out. The top ten hold 4% to 4.5% of the sample, which has 100,000 or so clones, approximately 87% seen once. Worth noting for this clone: The antigen is undetermined.

V gave up 6 bases and J gave up 3 bases, with 14 bases separating them. The CDR3 spans 15 residues. Germline values: CDR1 MNHEY, CDR2 SMNVEV (reference sequence). The V gene is TRBV27, the J gene TRBJ1-4; D gene unclear. The origin of this receptor is an adult in good health. The sample here was peripheral blood, taken on day 0 of MenACWY control vaccination. CDR3 DNA: TGTGCCAGCAGGATCTCGGGTCGGTCTAATGAAAAACTGTTTTTT. This encodes CASRISGRSNEKLFF.